The 14 T cell receptor beta chains below all came from one sample that was sequenced in a study of cytomegalovirus exposure and HLA in healthy donors. This PCR relied on a set of 60 Vbeta primers and 13 Jbeta primers. TCRdb keeps only in-frame clones here, not all; method: immunoSEQ multiplex PCR. The sample carries roughly 200,000 clones, more than 9.5% recorded once. The sample was PBMCs. The receptors here all came from a man aged 50 to 60 in good health and CMV-seropositive.

The chain couples TRBV9 to TRBJ2-1, with D maybe TRBD1 (5 bases). Germline CDR1 SGDLS, CDR2 YYNGEE. CDR3 length: 15 residues. V lost 0 bases to trimming and J lost 3 bases, with 10 bases between them. For the CDR3, the DNA is TGTGCCAGCAGCGTAGCGGACAAATTCTACAATGAGCAGTTCTTC. Protein product: CASSVADKFYNEQFF.

This CDR3 is CASSDLAESSYEQYF. In DNA form, the CDR3 reads TGCGCCAGCAGTGACCTAGCGGAGAGCTCCTACGAGCAGTACTTC. The chain uses TRBV10-2 and TRBJ2-7; 7 bases line up with TRBD2. V lost 3 bases, J lost 0 bases, and 5 bases stayed unmatched. The CDR3 consists of 15 residues. The germline V gene encodes CDR1 WSHSY and CDR2 SAAADI.

This clone was counted only a few times. The chain carries TRBV28 and TRBJ2-7; 10 bases agree with TRBD2. V shed 2 bases, J shed 4 bases, and the junction held 5 bases outside the gene matches. The CDR3 spans 15 residues. Per germline, CDR1 MDHEN and CDR2 SYDVKM. CDR3 nucleotide sequence: TGTGCCAGCAGTTTAGGAGCGGGGGGGCCGTACGAGCAGTACTTC. This codes for CASSLGAGGPYEQYF.

This clone was counted only a few times. The V call is TRBV15, the J call TRBJ2-3; D ambiguous. From germline, CDR1 is LNHNV and CDR2 YYDKDF (reference sequence). This CDR3 region has 13 residues. V dropped 0 bases and J dropped 6 bases, with 7 bases sitting between them. The CDR3 loop is CATSRDIADTQYF. CDR3 nucleotide sequence: TGTGCCACCAGCAGAGATATCGCGGATACGCAGTATTTT.

The chain carries TRBV6-1 and TRBJ1-1, with D maybe TRBD1 (5 bases). The CDR3 has 14 residues. Per germline, CDR1 MNHNS and CDR2 SASEGT. Deletions cut 1 base from V and 4 bases from J, with 10 bases between. CDR3 sequence: CASSEGGSRTEAFF. CDR3 coding DNA: TGTGCCAGCAGTGAAGGGGGCAGTCGCACTGAAGCTTTCTTT.

The rearrangement links TRBV2 to TRBJ1-1, with 8 nucleotides matching TRBD1. The J segment lost 1 base and the V segment lost 2 bases, leaving 6 bases of the junction unmatched. This CDR3 has 16 amino acids. Germline values: CDR1 SNHLY, CDR2 FYNNEI. In DNA form, the CDR3 reads TGTGCCAGCAGTGAAAGGACAGGGAGAGGGAACACTGAAGCTTTCTTT. Residues: CASSERTGRGNTEAFF.

The sample holds a few counts of this clone. V usage is TRBV30 and J usage is TRBJ1-5, with unresolved D. CDR3 size: 15 residues. V shed 4 bases and J shed 0 bases, with 13 bases lying between them. CDR1 GTSNPN and CDR2 SVGIG come from the germline V gene (reference sequence). This CDR3 reads CAWTRGKVSNQPQHF. The CDR3 region has the DNA TGTGCCTGGACCCGAGGGAAAGTTAGCAATCAGCCCCAGCATTTT.

This clone was counted between two and nine times. The J gene is TRBJ1-5, the V gene TRBV11-3; 8 nucleotides align to TRBD1. Looked up from germline, CDR1 is SGHNT and CDR2 is YENEEA. V was clipped by 5 bases and J by 4 bases; unmatched bases: 4. The CDR3 runs 14 residues. CDR3 nucleotides: TGTGCCAGCAGCAAAGGACAGGGTAATCAGCCCCAGCATTTT. The encoded protein is CASSKGQGNQPQHF.

CDR3 nucleotides: TGTGCCAGCAGCATTGACAGATTGAACACTGAAGCTTTCTTT. Translated: CASSIDRLNTEAFF. V usage is TRBV7-2 and J usage is TRBJ1-1; tentative D call: TRBD1 (5 bases). The germline gives CDR1 SGHTA, CDR2 FQGNSA. CDR3 length: 14 residues. Trimming took off 5 bases at V and 0 bases at J, with 10 bases between the two ends. The full variable domain, its missing parts supplied by reference TRBV7-2 and TRBJ1-1, is GAGVSQSPSNKVTEKGKDVELRCDPISGHTALYWYRQSLGQGLEFLIYFQGNSAPDKSGLPSDRFSAERTGGSVSTLTIQRTQQEDSAVYLCASSIDRLNTEAFFGQGTRLTVV.

This clone was recorded a few times. The chain joins TRBV29-1 to TRBJ1-2; 7 bases fit TRBD1. With 3 bases clipped from V and 0 bases from J, the junction kept 4 bases outside the gene matches. The V gene's germline CDR1 is SQVTM and CDR2 ANQGSEA. The CDR3 sequence is 14 residues long. The CDR3, as DNA: TGCAGCGTTGAGCCGACAGGGCCTAACTATGGCTACACCTTC. This translates into CSVEPTGPNYGYTF.

This chain uses TRBV6-5 with TRBJ2-1, with D unresolved. V was trimmed by 2 bases and J by 2 bases, leaving 7 bases between them. The CDR3 spans 14 residues. Germline V CDR1 and CDR2: MNHEY, SVGAGI. The CDR3 loop reads CASSYGQAYNEQFF. The CDR3 bases are TGTGCCAGCAGTTACGGGCAGGCCTACAATGAGCAGTTCTTC.

This clone was seen only a few times. The chain couples TRBV10-3 to TRBJ1-1; D might be TRBD1 (5 bases). Deletions cut 4 bases from V and 2 bases from J, with 8 bases between. This CDR3 region has 13 residues. The germline gives CDR1 ENHRY, CDR2 SYGVKD. The CDR3: CAISAQGNTEAFF. DNA for the CDR3: TGTGCCATCAGTGCGCAGGGTAACACTGAAGCTTTCTTT.

The V gene is TRBV27, the J gene TRBJ1-1; D may be TRBD1 (5 bases). Between the trimmed V and J ends, which lost 2 bases and 4 bases, there was a span of 11 bases. Germline CDR1 is MNHEY and CDR2 is SMNVEV (reference sequence). The CDR3 consists of 14 residues. The CDR3 protein is CASSLAGGGTEAFF. The DNA of the CDR3 is TGTGCCAGCAGTTTAGCCGGGGGGGGCACTGAAGCTTTCTTT.

The rearrangement joins TRBV30 to TRBJ1-1; D call uncertain. The CDR3 totals 14 residues. Germline CDR1 is GTSNPN and CDR2 is SVGIG (reference sequence). V was clipped by 2 bases and J by 4 bases, with 14 bases between them. The CDR3 DNA reads TGTGCCTGGAGTCGAGAGGGAGAGGCCACTGAAGCTTTCTTT. Translated, it gives CAWSREGEATEAFF.